This paragraph reports one TCR beta chain. Antigen: not known. Relapse after autologous stem cell transplantation occurred in every patient, and brentuximab vedotin exposure varied. This entry is derived from a study of PD-1 blockade in classical Hodgkin lymphoma. Study details: Once every 2 weeks, patients received intravenous nivolumab at 3 mg/kg.

Study findings and constraints: Newly diagnosed and completely responding patients shared comparable baseline diversity.

Clones were sequenced by immunoSEQ multiplex PCR, and TCRdb holds only the in-frame ones, with some missing. The repertoire holds 90,000 or so clones, with 80% to 95% as singletons. The clonotype originates from a human donor with classical Hodgkin lymphoma. The sample here was peripheral blood mononuclear cells (PBMCs), taken before the second cycle of nivolumab.

As DNA, the CDR3 is TGTGCCAGTACTAAGTGGGGGCTGGCTGGAAACACCATATATTTT. Its protein product is CASTKWGLAGNTIYF. The genes are TRBV19 and TRBJ1-3; a weak D match, TRBD1 (6 bases). Trimming cost V 7 bases and J 2 bases, with 15 bases left between them. Germline V gene sequence: CDR1 LNHDA, CDR2 SQIVND (reference sequence). The CDR3 contains 15 residues.